This T cell receptor beta chain was documented in a study of blood T cell repertoires in COVID-19. Study summary: Some COVID-19 samples were acute and others convalescent; all came from the United States, Italy and Spain. Nucleic acid was either cDNA or gDNA, and it came from T cells, B-cell-depleted T cells, or PBMCs.

V lost 6 bases, J lost 4 bases, and 12 bases lay in between. This CDR3 region has 13 residues. Original handling: Amplification from reference gene primers served as the basis for estimated nucleated cell counts. Libraries were prepared by immunoSEQ multiplex PCR; TCRdb keeps only in-frame clonotypes and omits some of them. V, J and clone size derive from that table, while D and trimming were established from the DNA sequence. The table has some 140,000 clones, under 80% seen once. Sequencing input: peripheral blood. The source is a man older than 75 with acute or convalescent COVID-19. This chain uses TRBV12-3 or TRBV12-4 with TRBJ1-2, with a possible D match to TRBD1 (5 bases). The CDR3 DNA follows: TGTGCCAGCAGGGCGACAGTTGCCTATGGCTACACCTTC. Amino acid sequence: CASRATVAYGYTF.